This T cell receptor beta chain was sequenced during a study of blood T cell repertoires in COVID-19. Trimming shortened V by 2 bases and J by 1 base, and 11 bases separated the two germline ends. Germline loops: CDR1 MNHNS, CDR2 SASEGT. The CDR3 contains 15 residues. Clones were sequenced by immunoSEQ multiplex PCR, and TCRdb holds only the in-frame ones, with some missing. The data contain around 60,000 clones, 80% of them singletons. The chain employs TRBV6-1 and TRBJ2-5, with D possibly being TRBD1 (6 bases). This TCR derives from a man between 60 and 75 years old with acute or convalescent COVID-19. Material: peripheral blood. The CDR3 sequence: CASSEWQGTQETQYF. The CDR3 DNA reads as TGTGCCAGCAGTGAATGGCAGGGGACCCAAGAGACCCAGTACTTC.